The 24 T cell receptor beta chains below all came from one sample that was sequenced in a study of T cell changes during pregnancy in multiple sclerosis. Generated by immunoSEQ multiplex PCR, the TCRdb table keeps only in-frame clones and is missing some. The sample has roughly 100,000 clones; roughly 92% are singletons. The material was peripheral blood, obtained after pregnancy. These receptors were taken from a female donor with multiple sclerosis, enrolled in a pregnancy study.

The chain recombines TRBV5-6 with TRBJ2-1; D is possibly TRBD2 (5 bases). This CDR3 spans 16 amino acids. V was clipped by 0 bases and J by 0 bases, with 10 bases between them. Germline V gives CDR1 SGHDT, CDR2 YYEEEE. The CDR3 spells CASSLGETRSYNEQFF. The CDR3 coding sequence is TGTGCCAGCAGCTTGGGGGAGACCCGCTCCTACAATGAGCAGTTCTTC. Full variable domain (remainder filled in from reference TRBV5-6 and TRBJ2-1): DAGVTQSPTHLIKTRGQQVTLRCSPKSGHDTVSWYQQALGQGPQFIFQYYEEEERQRGNFPDRFSGHQFPNYSSELNVNALLLGDSALYLCASSLGETRSYNEQFFGPGTRLTVL.

The rearrangement links TRBV4-2 to TRBJ1-1; a possible D gene is TRBD1 (5 bases). V was shortened by 1 base and J by 3 bases, with 21 bases between the two germline ends. Germline CDR1 LGHNA, CDR2 YNFKEQ. There are 18 residues in the CDR3. CDR3 coding DNA: TGTGCCAGCAGCCAAGGGGGGTGGGCAGGGAGGGGAGACACTGAAGCTTTCTTT. As protein: CASSQGGWAGRGDTEAFF.

This chain uses TRBV10-3 with TRBJ1-4; 9 bases fit TRBD1. V was pared by 10 bases and J by 3 bases, with 3 bases of the junction left unmatched. Germline CDR1 ENHRY, CDR2 SYGVKD. The CDR3 is 13 amino acids. In DNA form, the CDR3 reads TGTGCCACGGGACAGGGATCTAATGAAAAACTGTTTTTT. Amino acids: CATGQGSNEKLFF.

This clone showed up just once. This chain links TRBV5-5 with TRBJ1-4, with D uncertain. The V and J ends lost 3 bases and 8 bases respectively, with 11 bases between them. The CDR3 loop spans 13 amino acids. Germline assignment: CDR1 SGHKS and CDR2 YYEKEE (reference sequence). The CDR3 sequence is CASSYLPGEKLFF. DNA for the CDR3: TGTGCCAGCAGCTATCTACCGGGAGAAAAACTGTTTTTT.

The V gene is TRBV19, the J gene TRBJ1-6; D uncertain. V dropped 1 base and J dropped 10 bases, with 14 bases sitting between them. Germline lookup yields CDR1 LNHDA and CDR2 SQIVND (reference sequence). This CDR3 is built from 15 residues. This chain's CDR3 is CASSIAPGVGSPLHF. In nucleotides, the CDR3 is TGTGCCAGTAGTATAGCGCCGGGAGTAGGGTCACCCCTCCACTTT.

The genes are TRBV19 and TRBJ2-1; TRBD1 matches 7 bases. The CDR3 runs 15 residues. Germline V CDR1 and CDR2: LNHDA, SQIVND (reference sequence). V trimming: 5 bases; J trimming: 6 bases; junction bases outside the gene matches: 10. The CDR3 region has the DNA TGTGCCAGTAGTCCTACAGGGGTTGCTCGCAATGAGCAGTTCTTC. Its translation is CASSPTGVARNEQFF.

This chain links TRBV6-1 with TRBJ2-7; 7 nucleotides line up with TRBD2. Germline values: CDR1 MNHNS, CDR2 SASEGT. J was trimmed by 4 bases and V by 4 bases; bases with no gene match: 7. The CDR3 contains 14 residues. The CDR3 DNA reads TGTGCCAGCAGTGTGGGGGGGGTTCAGTACGAGCAGTACTTC. Translation gives CASSVGGVQYEQYF.

The chain has TRBV7-2 and TRBJ1-1; no clear D. The CDR3 is 15 residues long. V was trimmed by 5 bases and J by 1 base, leaving 14 bases between them. Germline assignment: CDR1 SGHTA and CDR2 FQGNSA. CDR3 DNA: TGTGCCAGCAGCACACCGACAACACCGAACACTGAAGCTTTCTTT. Amino acids: CASSTPTTPNTEAFF.

V and J are TRBV5-1 and TRBJ1-1; a possible D gene is TRBD1 (6 bases). Germline lookup yields CDR1 SGHRS and CDR2 YFSETQ. This CDR3 spans 15 amino acids. Trimming removed 1 base at V and 1 base at J, with 11 bases between. The CDR3, as DNA: TGCGCCAGCAGCTTGTCAGGGGCATCGAACACTGAAGCTTTCTTT. This sequence encodes CASSLSGASNTEAFF.

The rearrangement uses TRBV7-2 and TRBJ2-2, with D possibly matching TRBD2 (5 bases). The CDR3 is made up of 15 amino acids. CDR1 is SGHTA, CDR2 FQGNSA, per germline. The V and J ends lost 4 bases and 6 bases respectively, with 15 bases between them. The CDR3: CASSSQSGIPGELFF. For the CDR3, the DNA is TGTGCCAGCAGCTCCCAGTCGGGAATACCCGGGGAGCTGTTTTTT.

This chain uses TRBV6-5 with TRBJ1-1; TRBD1 aligns across 7 bases. J lost 0 bases, V lost 2 bases, and 3 bases had no gene match. This CDR3 has 15 amino acids. Germline CDR1 is MNHEY and CDR2 is SVGAGI. The CDR3 reads CASSYPGQLNTEAFF. CDR3 sequence (DNA): TGTGCCAGCAGTTACCCGGGACAGCTGAACACTGAAGCTTTCTTT.

This chain connects TRBV25-1 to TRBJ2-2; TRBD1 might be the D (5 bases). Germline CDR1 reads MGHDK; CDR2 reads SYGVNS. The CDR3 runs to 15 residues. Trimming stripped 3 bases from V and 2 bases from J, with 10 bases between. DNA of the CDR3: TGTGCCAGCAGTGAGGCACAGGACAACACCGGGGAGCTGTTTTTT. It codes for CASSEAQDNTGELFF.

As to this clone: An end of the junction differs from the germline gene, which may be a read error. This specimen includes other DNA sequences encoding the same CDR3. J is TRBJ2-2 and V is TRBV4-3; D possibly corresponds to TRBD2 (6 bases). The V gene's germline CDR1 is LGHNA and CDR2 YSLEER. The length of the CDR3 is 18 residues. CDR3 loop: CASSQDWEGLGGAGELFF. Here the CDR3 DNA reads TGCGCCAGCAGTCAAGATTGGGAAGGGCTGGGGGGAGCCGGGGAGCTGTTTTTT.

The chain combines TRBV10-3 with TRBJ2-1; 10 bases line up with TRBD2. Germline V gene lookup returns CDR1 ENHRY and CDR2 SYGVKD. The V gene end was trimmed by 3 bases and the J gene end by 5 bases; junction bases not matched to a gene: 1. The CDR3 extends over 14 amino acids. This CDR3 is CAISDTSGDNEQFF. CDR3 bases: TGTGCCATCAGTGACACTAGCGGGGACAATGAGCAGTTCTTC.

V and J are TRBV19 and TRBJ2-7, with D possibly matching TRBD1 (6 bases). CDR3 size: 14 residues. V dropped 6 bases and J dropped 0 bases, with 12 bases sitting between them. The V gene's germline CDR1 is LNHDA and CDR2 SQIVND (reference sequence). This chain's CDR3 is CASSLGQFSYEQYF. In nucleotides, the CDR3 is TGTGCCAGTAGCCTCGGACAGTTCTCCTACGAGCAGTACTTC.

The chain recombines TRBV20-1 with TRBJ2-3; D is unresolved. The CDR3 extends over 11 amino acids. Trimming removed 3 bases at V and 3 bases at J, with 4 bases between. Germline V gene data show CDR1 as DFQATT and CDR2 as SNEGSKA (reference sequence). In nucleotides, the CDR3 is TGCAGTGCTAGTCCTACAGATACGCAGTATTTT. It codes for CSASPTDTQYF.

The rearrangement links TRBV5-1 to TRBJ2-3; 9 bases are shared with TRBD1. Germline V CDR1 and CDR2: SGHRS, YFSETQ. The CDR3 runs to 16 residues. V dropped 4 bases and J dropped 0; count of bases not matched to a gene: 6. This CDR3 is CASSPADRGSTDTQYF. As DNA, the CDR3 is TGCGCCAGCAGCCCAGCTGACAGGGGGAGCACAGATACGCAGTATTTT. Looking up the rest from reference TRBV5-1 and TRBJ2-3 gives the full variable domain: KAGVTQTPRYLIKTRGQQVTLSCSPISGHRSVSWYQQTPGQGLQFLFEYFSETQRNKGNFPGRFSGRQFSNSRSEMNVSTLELGDSALYLCASSPADRGSTDTQYFGPGTRLTVL.

The chain couples TRBV25-1 to TRBJ1-4, with 8 bases lining up with TRBD1. The CDR3 is made up of 16 amino acids. V lost 3 bases to trimming and J lost 6 bases; unmatched junction nucleotides: 9. Germline lookup yields CDR1 MGHDK and CDR2 SYGVNS. The DNA of the CDR3 is TGTGCCAGCAGTGATCGAGCTGGGACAGGACATGAAAAACTGTTTTTT. Residues: CASSDRAGTGHEKLFF.

This clone appeared once. This chain connects TRBV6-5 to TRBJ2-2; TRBD2 might be the D (6 bases). The CDR3 length is 12 residues. V lost 6 bases and J 6 bases, leaving 8 bases between the germline ends. CDR1 is MNHEY and CDR2 is SVGAGI in the germline V gene. The CDR3 DNA follows: TGTGCCAGCAGGGAGGGAGCCGGGGAGCTGTTTTTT. Translated: CASREGAGELFF.

The chain couples TRBV5-4 to TRBJ2-5, with 7 nucleotides matching TRBD2. The CDR3 consists of 15 residues. Germline values: CDR1 SGHNT, CDR2 YYREEE (reference sequence). V trimming: 4 bases; J trimming: 2 bases; junction bases outside the gene matches: 8. The CDR3 reads CASSPRGAGQETQYF. CDR3 nucleotide sequence: TGTGCCAGCAGCCCCCGAGGAGCGGGGCAAGAGACCCAGTACTTC.

The gene calls are TRBV5-1 and TRBJ2-5, with 8 bases matching TRBD1. CDR1 is SGHRS, CDR2 YFSETQ, per germline. J was trimmed by 5 bases and V by 1 base; bases with no gene match: 4. This CDR3 comprises 14 residues. The CDR3 DNA sequence: TGCGCCAGCAGCTTGACAGGGGGTCGGGAGACCCAGTACTTC. Residues: CASSLTGGRETQYF.

This sequence joins TRBV29-1 and TRBJ2-5; 9 bases agree with TRBD2. V was clipped by 2 bases and J by 1 base; unmatched bases: 11. Germline V gene lookup returns CDR1 SQVTM and CDR2 ANQGSEA. The CDR3 totals 17 residues. CDR3 DNA: TGCAGCGTTGAACCCCGGACTAGCGCTCAGGGCCAAGAGACCCAGTACTTC. This codes for CSVEPRTSAQGQETQYF.

The V call is TRBV13, the J call TRBJ1-1; D is perhaps TRBD1 (6 bases). Looked up from germline, CDR1 is PRHDT and CDR2 is FYEKMQ (reference sequence). The CDR3 extends over 15 amino acids. Deletions cut 5 bases from V and 5 bases from J, with 18 bases between. The CDR3 nucleotides read TGTGCCAGCAGCCCTCGGACGCGAGGGGGTACTGAAGCTTTCTTT. It codes for CASSPRTRGGTEAFF.

The chain employs TRBV5-1 and TRBJ1-2; D not resolved. The CDR3 covers 16 residues. V was pared by 2 bases and J by 8 bases, with 22 bases between. Germline V gene sequence: CDR1 SGHRS, CDR2 YFSETQ. CDR3 sequence reads: CASSFPLSKLREGYTF. CDR3 nucleotides: TGCGCCAGCAGCTTCCCGCTGTCTAAGCTAAGAGAGGGCTACACCTTC.